One sample yielded the 3 T cell receptor beta chains listed below, sequenced in a study of T cell repertoires in cytomegalovirus infection. These receptors lack a known antigen. Each CDR3 protein gets one entry after TCRdb re-called the reads with MiXCR. The data hold around 500,000 distinct CDR3 sequences, with about two fifths observed a single time. The sequencing used cultured PBMCs, collected from culture after CMV antigen stimulation. These receptors all come from a human donor in good health (CMV status not recorded). Some clones in this sample may be carry-over from other donors' samples.

The sample holds a few counts of this clonotype. The chain is built from TRBV12-3 or TRBV12-4 and TRBJ2-5; no clear D gene. This CDR3 region has 13 residues. Trimming removed 6 bases from V and 4 bases from J, with 12 bases in between. Here the CDR3 reads CASSPVFGETQYF. DNA for the CDR3: TGTGCCAGCAGCCCAGTTTTCGGAGAGACCCAGTACTTC.

This clonotype has only a few counts. V gene TRBV7-2 combines with J gene TRBJ1-3; D may be TRBD1 (6 bases). The CDR3 extends over 13 amino acids. V was cut by 6 bases and J by 9 bases, with 15 bases left in between. The germline gives CDR1 SGHTA, CDR2 FQGNSA. The CDR3 is CASRSQGFGTIYF. DNA of the CDR3: TGTGCCAGCAGGTCACAGGGTTTTGGCACCATATATTTT.

V usage is TRBV7-2 and J usage is TRBJ2-7; 7 positions agree with TRBD2. The CDR3 is 14 residues long. With V trimmed by 5 bases and J by 0 bases, 4 bases remained unmatched. Germline assignment: CDR1 SGHTA and CDR2 FQGNSA. CDR3 loop: CASSQRGVSYEQYF. CDR3 in DNA: TGTGCCAGCAGCCAACGGGGGGTCTCCTACGAGCAGTACTTC.